The 2 T cell receptor beta chains listed next were all sequenced from one sample in a study of Ad26.COV2.S vaccination and SARS-CoV-2 variants. Clones were sequenced by immunoSEQ multiplex PCR, and TCRdb holds only the in-frame ones, with some missing. The sample consists of approximately 150,000 clones, roughly 90% of them appearing once. The specimen comprised peripheral blood, sampled after recovery from COVID-19. The receptors stem from a human donor who had recovered from COVID-19.

This rearrangement joins TRBV5-4 to TRBJ1-1; D unresolved. The CDR3 length is 16 residues. V lost 3 bases and J lost 0, with 15 bases in between. Germline V gene data show CDR1 as SGHNT and CDR2 as YYREEE (reference sequence). CDR3 protein: CASSSRTRGMNTEAFF. The CDR3 DNA is TGTGCCAGCAGCTCGAGAACGCGGGGTATGAACACTGAAGCTTTCTTT.

The gene calls are TRBV24-1 and TRBJ1-2, with 7 nucleotides matching TRBD1. V lost 3 bases to trimming and J lost 1 base; unmatched junction nucleotides: 7. Germline V gene lookup returns CDR1 KGHDR and CDR2 SFDVKD. The CDR3 has 16 residues. CDR3: CATSDTKTGYNYGYTF. The CDR3 DNA reads as TGTGCCACCAGTGATACGAAGACAGGGTATAACTATGGCTACACCTTC.